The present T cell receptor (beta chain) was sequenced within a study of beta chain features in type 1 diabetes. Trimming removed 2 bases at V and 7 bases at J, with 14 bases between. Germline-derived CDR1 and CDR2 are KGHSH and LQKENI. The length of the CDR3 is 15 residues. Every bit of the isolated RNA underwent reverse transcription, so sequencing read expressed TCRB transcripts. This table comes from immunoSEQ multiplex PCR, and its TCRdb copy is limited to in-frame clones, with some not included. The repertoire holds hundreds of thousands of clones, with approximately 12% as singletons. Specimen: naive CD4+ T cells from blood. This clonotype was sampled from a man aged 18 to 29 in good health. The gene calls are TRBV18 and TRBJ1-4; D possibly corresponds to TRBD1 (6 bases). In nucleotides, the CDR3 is TGTGCCAGCTCACCAAGTGGGACACAGGGTGAAAAACTGTTTTTT. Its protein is CASSPSGTQGEKLFF.